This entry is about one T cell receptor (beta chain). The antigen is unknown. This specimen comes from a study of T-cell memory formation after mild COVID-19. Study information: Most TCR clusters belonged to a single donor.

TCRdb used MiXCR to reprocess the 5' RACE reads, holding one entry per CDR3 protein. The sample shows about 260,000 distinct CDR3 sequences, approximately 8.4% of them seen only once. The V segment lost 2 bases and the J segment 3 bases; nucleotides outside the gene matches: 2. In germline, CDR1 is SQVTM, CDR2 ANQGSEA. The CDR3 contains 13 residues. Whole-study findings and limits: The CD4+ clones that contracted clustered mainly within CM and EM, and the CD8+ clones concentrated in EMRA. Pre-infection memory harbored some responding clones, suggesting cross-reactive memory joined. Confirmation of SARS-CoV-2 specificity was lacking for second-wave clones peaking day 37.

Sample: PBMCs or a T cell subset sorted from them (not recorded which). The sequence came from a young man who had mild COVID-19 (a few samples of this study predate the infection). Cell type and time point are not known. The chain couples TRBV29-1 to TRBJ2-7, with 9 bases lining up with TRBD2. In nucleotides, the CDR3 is TGCAGCGTTGAACCGCGGGGGGGCTACGAGCAGTACTTC. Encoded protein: CSVEPRGGYEQYF.